Detailed here is one T cell receptor beta chain. V lost 6 bases, J lost 4 bases, and 8 bases stayed unmatched. The CDR3 is 14 residues long. The germline CDR1 and CDR2 sequences are LNHDA and SQIVND (reference sequence). The method was immunoSEQ multiplex PCR; TCRdb's version includes in-frame clones alone and lacks a portion of them. The sample has 44,000 or so clones; 75% to 90% are singletons. The entry originates in a study of T cell changes during pregnancy in multiple sclerosis. The source was peripheral blood, collected in the first trimester of pregnancy. This TCR was recovered from a female donor in good health, enrolled as a control in a pregnancy study. The genes are TRBV19 and TRBJ2-7, with 8 bases fitting TRBD1. CDR3 sequence: CASRGQGEGYEQYF. The CDR3 bases are TGTGCCAGTAGAGGACAGGGAGAGGGGTACGAGCAGTACTTC.